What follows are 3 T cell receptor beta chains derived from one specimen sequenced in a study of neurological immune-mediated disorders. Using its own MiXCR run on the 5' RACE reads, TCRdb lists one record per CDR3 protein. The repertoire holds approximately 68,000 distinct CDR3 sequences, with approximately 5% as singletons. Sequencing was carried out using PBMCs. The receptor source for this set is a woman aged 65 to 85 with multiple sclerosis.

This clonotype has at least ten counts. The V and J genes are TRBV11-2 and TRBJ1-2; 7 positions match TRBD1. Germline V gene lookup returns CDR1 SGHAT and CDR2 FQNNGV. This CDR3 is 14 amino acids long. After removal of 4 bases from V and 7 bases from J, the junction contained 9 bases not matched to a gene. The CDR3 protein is CASSSVRGTFGYTF. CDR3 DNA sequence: TGTGCCAGCAGCTCCGTCAGGGGGACGTTTGGCTACACCTTC. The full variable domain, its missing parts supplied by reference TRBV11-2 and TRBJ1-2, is EAGVAQSPRYKIIEKRQSVAFWCNPISGHATLYWYQQILGQGPKLLIQFQNNGVVDDSQLPKDRFSAERLKGVDSTLKIQPAKLEDSAVYLCASSSVRGTFGYTFGSGTRLTVV.

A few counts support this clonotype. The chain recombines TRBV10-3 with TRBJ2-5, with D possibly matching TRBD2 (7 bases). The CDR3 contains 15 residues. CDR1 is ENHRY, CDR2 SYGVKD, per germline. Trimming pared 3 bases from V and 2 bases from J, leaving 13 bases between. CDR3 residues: CAISDGRGGQETQYF. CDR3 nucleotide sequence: TGTGCCATCAGTGACGGCAGGGGAGGGCAAGAGACCCAGTACTTC.

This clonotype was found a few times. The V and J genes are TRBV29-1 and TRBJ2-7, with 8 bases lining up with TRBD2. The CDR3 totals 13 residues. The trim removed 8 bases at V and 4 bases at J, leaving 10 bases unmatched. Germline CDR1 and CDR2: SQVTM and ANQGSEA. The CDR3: CSFSPSGSYEQYF. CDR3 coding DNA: TGCAGCTTCTCCCCTAGCGGGTCGTACGAGCAGTACTTC.